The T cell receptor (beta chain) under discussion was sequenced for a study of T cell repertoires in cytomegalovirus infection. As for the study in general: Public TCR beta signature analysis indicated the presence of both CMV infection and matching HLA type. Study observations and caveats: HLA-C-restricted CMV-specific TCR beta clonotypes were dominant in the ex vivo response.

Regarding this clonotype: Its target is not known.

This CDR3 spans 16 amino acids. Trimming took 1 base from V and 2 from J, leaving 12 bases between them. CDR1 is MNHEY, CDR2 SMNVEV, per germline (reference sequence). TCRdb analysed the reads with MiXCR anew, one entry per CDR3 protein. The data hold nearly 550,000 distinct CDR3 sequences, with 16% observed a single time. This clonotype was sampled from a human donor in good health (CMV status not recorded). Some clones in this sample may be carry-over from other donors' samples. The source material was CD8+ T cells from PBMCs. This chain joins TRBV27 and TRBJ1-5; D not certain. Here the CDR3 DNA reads TGTGCCAGCAGTTTATACGGGAATGGGGGCAATCAGCCCCAGCATTTT. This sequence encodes CASSLYGNGGNQPQHF.